The rows below give T cell receptor beta chains drawn from one sample of a study of Graves' ophthalmopathy and Graves' hyperthyroidism. MiXCR was run by TCRdb on the multiplex PCR reads, yielding one entry per CDR3 protein. There are about 420,000 distinct CDR3 sequences in the sample; roughly 20% occur only once, and around 3.1% lies in the top ten. The material sequenced was peripheral blood. These receptors came from a woman younger than 35 with stable Graves' hyperthyroidism. Each CDR3 is given with its conserved first and last residue. Each record gives: CDR3 protein, CDR3 DNA, CDR3 length, J gene, D gene, V gene, clone size. A D gene is named only where the DNA matches it firmly. Clone sizes are given selectively: once, few, many, or a class where the clone is expanded.

CDR3: CASSPTSPQETQYF
DNA: TGTGCCAGCAGTCCGACTAGCCCACAAGAGACCCAGTACTTC
length: 14
J: TRBJ2-5
D: TRBD2
V: TRBV6-2/TRBV6-3
size: many

CDR3: CASSFSLEYRGPQETQYF
DNA: TGTGCCAGCAGTTTCTCCCTAGAATACAGGGGCCCCCAAGAGACCCAGTACTTC
length: 18
J: TRBJ2-5
D: TRBD1
V: TRBV28
size: few

CDR3: CASSPTQAGGYQETQYF
DNA: TGTGCCAGCTCACCTACACAAGCGGGAGGTTACCAAGAGACCCAGTACTTC
length: 17
J: TRBJ2-5
D: TRBD2
V: TRBV18
size: few

CDR3: CASSSQPNTEAFF
DNA: TGTGCCAGCAGCTCCCAGCCGAACACTGAAGCTTTCTTT
length: 13
J: TRBJ1-1
D: -
V: TRBV5-6
size: many

CDR3: CASSRFWLSGRNRGNEQFF
DNA: TGTGCCAGCAGCCGATTCTGGCTTAGCGGGAGGAACCGGGGGAATGAGCAGTTCTTC
length: 19
J: TRBJ2-1
D: TRBD2
V: TRBV4-2
size: many

CDR3: CASSFGLAGNYEQYF
DNA: TGTGCCAGCAGTTTCGGACTAGCGGGAAACTACGAGCAGTACTTC
length: 15
J: TRBJ2-7
D: TRBD2
V: TRBV28
size: many

CDR3: CSVTRGTGGFEQYF
DNA: TGCAGCGTTACGAGGGGGACAGGGGGCTTCGAGCAGTACTTC
length: 14
J: TRBJ2-7
D: TRBD1
V: TRBV29-1
size: many

CDR3: CASSYSYRGGTEAFF
DNA: TGTGCCAGCAGTTACTCTTACAGGGGAGGAACTGAAGCTTTCTTT
length: 15
J: TRBJ1-1
D: TRBD1
V: TRBV6-2/TRBV6-3
size: -

CDR3: CAWSVLLEYEQYF
DNA: TGTGCCTGGAGTGTACTCCTGGAGTACGAGCAGTACTTC
length: 13
J: TRBJ2-7
D: -
V: TRBV30
size: many

CDR3: CSARPTGGYEQYF
DNA: TGCAGTGCTAGACCTACAGGGGGCTACGAGCAGTACTTC
length: 13
J: TRBJ2-7
D: TRBD1
V: TRBV20-1
size: many

CDR3: CATTVQGGYGYTF
DNA: TGTGCCACTACGGTCCAGGGAGGCTATGGCTACACCTTC
length: 13
J: TRBJ1-2
D: -
V: TRBV10-3
size: many

CDR3: CASSLRYYEQYF
DNA: TGTGCCAGCAGTCTTCGATACTACGAGCAGTACTTC
length: 12
J: TRBJ2-7
D: -
V: TRBV2
size: many

CDR3: CSAPGLAGGREQYF
DNA: TGCAGTGCTCCCGGACTAGCGGGAGGGCGGGAGCAGTACTTC
length: 14
J: TRBJ2-7
D: TRBD2
V: TRBV20-1
size: many

CDR3: CASSLWDRGNQPQHF
DNA: TGTGCCAGCAGTTTATGGGACAGGGGCAATCAGCCCCAGCATTTT
length: 15
J: TRBJ1-5
D: TRBD1
V: TRBV28
size: many

CDR3: CASSLMGGGGYEQYF
DNA: TGTGCCAGCAGTCTGATGGGAGGAGGGGGCTACGAGCAGTACTTC
length: 15
J: TRBJ2-7
D: -
V: TRBV7-3
size: many

CDR3: CASSQDQASNSPLHF
DNA: TGTGCCAGCAGCCAAGACCAGGCCTCAAATTCACCCCTCCACTTT
length: 15
J: TRBJ1-6
D: -
V: TRBV3-1
size: many

CDR3: CASSPPMTGAGELFF
DNA: TGTGCCAGCTCACCTCCGATGACAGGGGCCGGGGAGCTGTTTTTT
length: 15
J: TRBJ2-2
D: TRBD1
V: TRBV18
size: -

CDR3: CASRSGRFYGYTF
DNA: TGCGCCAGCAGAAGTGGCAGGTTCTATGGCTACACCTTC
length: 13
J: TRBJ1-2
D: -
V: TRBV5-1
size: once

CDR3: CSARRQGWSYEQYF
DNA: TGCAGTGCTAGAAGACAGGGGTGGTCCTACGAGCAGTACTTC
length: 14
J: TRBJ2-7
D: TRBD1
V: TRBV20-1
size: few

CDR3: CASSYSILGTFLDQPQHF
DNA: TGTGCCAGCAGTTACTCGATCCTCGGGACGTTTTTGGATCAGCCCCAGCATTTT
length: 18
J: TRBJ1-5
D: -
V: TRBV6-2/TRBV6-3
size: many

CDR3: CASSRGTSDYGYTF
DNA: TGTGCCAGCAGTCGAGGGACATCGGACTATGGCTACACCTTC
length: 14
J: TRBJ1-2
D: -
V: TRBV12-3/TRBV12-4
size: many

CDR3: CASTMGTGRYEQYF
DNA: TGTGCCAGCACCATGGGGACAGGGCGCTACGAGCAGTACTTC
length: 14
J: TRBJ2-7
D: TRBD1
V: TRBV28
size: many

CDR3: CASSLARAEANYGYTF
DNA: TGTGCCAGCAGCTTAGCCAGAGCAGAAGCTAACTATGGCTACACCTTC
length: 16
J: TRBJ1-2
D: -
V: TRBV11-1
size: once

CDR3: CASRVGDGYQPQHF
DNA: TGTGCCAGCAGGGTCGGGGACGGGTATCAGCCCCAGCATTTT
length: 14
J: TRBJ1-5
D: -
V: TRBV28
size: many

CDR3: CASRGYDRGGYGYTF
DNA: TGTGCCAGCAGGGGTTACGACAGGGGCGGATATGGCTACACCTTC
length: 15
J: TRBJ1-2
D: TRBD1
V: TRBV6-1
size: -

CDR3: CASSRGQGAREQYF
DNA: TGTGCCAGCAGCCGTGGACAGGGGGCTCGGGAGCAGTACTTC
length: 14
J: TRBJ2-7
D: TRBD1
V: TRBV6-1
size: many

CDR3: CASSSPDRGAYEQYF
DNA: TGTGCCAGTAGTTCGCCTGACAGGGGCGCCTACGAGCAGTACTTC
length: 15
J: TRBJ2-7
D: TRBD1
V: TRBV19
size: many

CDR3: CASSSYRGQGTYEQYF
DNA: TGTGCCAGTAGTTCCTACAGGGGGCAGGGGACCTACGAGCAGTACTTC
length: 16
J: TRBJ2-7
D: TRBD1
V: TRBV19
size: many

CDR3: CASSLKGFEAFF
DNA: TGTGCCAGCAGCTTAAAAGGGTTTGAAGCTTTCTTT
length: 12
J: TRBJ1-1
D: -
V: TRBV11-2
size: many

CDR3: CASSPGGASGTYEQYF
DNA: TGTGCCAGCAGTCCCGGTGGTGCTAGCGGAACCTACGAGCAGTACTTC
length: 16
J: TRBJ2-7
D: TRBD2
V: TRBV28
size: many

CDR3: CASSSPGGSGNTIYF
DNA: TGTGCCAGCAGCTCCCCGGGGGGCTCTGGAAACACCATATATTTT
length: 15
J: TRBJ1-3
D: -
V: TRBV7-2
size: -

CDR3: CASGSRLAGVTGELFF
DNA: TGTGCTAGTGGTTCCCGACTAGCGGGAGTCACCGGGGAGCTGTTTTTT
length: 16
J: TRBJ2-2
D: TRBD2
V: TRBV12-5
size: many

CDR3: CSARDLVASHEQYF
DNA: TGCAGTGCTAGAGATCTGGTAGCTTCCCACGAGCAGTACTTC
length: 14
J: TRBJ2-7
D: -
V: TRBV20-1
size: -

CDR3: CASGLGRGSSYEQYF
DNA: TGTGCTAGTGGTTTAGGCAGGGGGTCTTCCTACGAGCAGTACTTC
length: 15
J: TRBJ2-7
D: TRBD1
V: TRBV12-5
size: many

CDR3: CASSRDRLAGLPETQYF
DNA: TGTGCCAGCAGCCGAGACCGACTAGCGGGTCTCCCAGAGACCCAGTACTTC
length: 17
J: TRBJ2-5
D: TRBD2
V: TRBV11-2
size: many

CDR3: CASSDKGVNGELFF
DNA: TGTGCCAGCAGTGACAAGGGTGTGAACGGGGAGCTGTTTTTT
length: 14
J: TRBJ2-2
D: -
V: TRBV6-4
size: -